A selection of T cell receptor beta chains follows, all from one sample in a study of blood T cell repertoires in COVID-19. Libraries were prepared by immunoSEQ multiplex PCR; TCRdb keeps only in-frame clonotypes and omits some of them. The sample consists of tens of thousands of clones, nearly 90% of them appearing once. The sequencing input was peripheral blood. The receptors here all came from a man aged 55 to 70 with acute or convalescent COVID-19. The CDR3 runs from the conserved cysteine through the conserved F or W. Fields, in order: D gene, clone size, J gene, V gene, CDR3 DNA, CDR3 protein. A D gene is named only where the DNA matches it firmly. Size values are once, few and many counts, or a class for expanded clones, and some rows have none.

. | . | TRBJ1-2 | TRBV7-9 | TGTGCCAGCAGCTTAGCCGGGGGGCACGGTGGCTACACCTTC | CASSLAGGHGGYTF
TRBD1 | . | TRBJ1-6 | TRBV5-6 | TGTGCCAGCAGCTTCCCAGGGGGGTTCTCCTATAATTCACCCCTCCACTTT | CASSFPGGFSYNSPLHF
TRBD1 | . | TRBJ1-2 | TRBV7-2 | TGTGCCAGCAGCTTACCACCGGGACAGGGGACAGGTGGCTACACCTTC | CASSLPPGQGTGGYTF
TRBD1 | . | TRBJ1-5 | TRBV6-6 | TGTGCCAGCAGCCCGACAGGGACCAATCAGCCCCAGCATTTT | CASSPTGTNQPQHF
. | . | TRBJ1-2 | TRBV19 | TGTGCCAGTTACGGGGTAAACTATGGCTACACCTTC | CASYGVNYGYTF
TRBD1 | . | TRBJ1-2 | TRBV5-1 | TGCGCCAGCAGCTTGGGACAGGGGGCGTATGGCTACACCTTC | CASSLGQGAYGYTF
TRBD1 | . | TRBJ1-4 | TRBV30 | TGTGCCTGGAGGGACAGGGCGAATGAAAAACTGTTTTTT | CAWRDRANEKLFF
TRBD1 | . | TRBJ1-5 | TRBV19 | TGTGCCAGTAGCGAGACAGGGGGCAATCAGCCCCAGCATTTT | CASSETGGNQPQHF
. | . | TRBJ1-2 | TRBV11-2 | TGTGCCAGCAGCTCAGGGGATCTGATAGGCTACACCTTC | CASSSGDLIGYTF
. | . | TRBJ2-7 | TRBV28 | TGTGCCAGCAGTTTATTCCGCGTTTTTGGCGAGCAGTACTTC | CASSLFRVFGEQYF
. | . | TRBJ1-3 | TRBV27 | TGTGCCAGCAGCCCCGGCGGGGGAAACACCATATATTTT | CASSPGGGNTIYF
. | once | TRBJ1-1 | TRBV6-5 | TGTGCCACCGGGAGGACTGAAGCTTTCTTT | CATGRTEAFF
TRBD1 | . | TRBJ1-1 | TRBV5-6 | TGTGCCAGCAGGAGACAGGGGGTGGGCACTGAAGCTTTCTTT | CASRRQGVGTEAFF
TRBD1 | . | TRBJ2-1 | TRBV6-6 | TGTGCCAGCAACTTGGACAGGTACAATGAGCAGTTCTTC | CASNLDRYNEQFF
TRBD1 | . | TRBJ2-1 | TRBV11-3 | TGTGCCAGCAGCTTGGGACAGGGGGCGGAGGAGCAGTTCTTC | CASSLGQGAEEQFF
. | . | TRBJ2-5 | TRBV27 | TGTGCCAGCAGTTTAGGTTTTCAGCAAGAGACCCAGTACTTC | CASSLGFQQETQYF
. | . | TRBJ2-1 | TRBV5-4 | TGTGCCAGCAGCTCGAAAGGGACTCCCAGTCAAAGCGAGCAGTTCTTC | CASSSKGTPSQSEQFF
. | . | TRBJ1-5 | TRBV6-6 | TGTGCCAGCAGTTACGATTCCGGTTTTCAGCCCCAGCATTTT | CASSYDSGFQPQHF
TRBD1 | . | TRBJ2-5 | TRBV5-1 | TGCGCCAGCCGTACAGGGGGTGGAATATCACAAGAGACCCAGTACTTC | CASRTGGGISQETQYF
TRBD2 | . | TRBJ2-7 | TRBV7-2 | TGTGCCAGCAGCTGGACTAGCGGGGGGCACGAGCAGTACTTC | CASSWTSGGHEQYF
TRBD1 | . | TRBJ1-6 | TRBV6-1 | TGTGCCAGCAGTGAAGCTACCTTTGGACAGGCTTATAATTCACCCCTCCACTTT | CASSEATFGQAYNSPLHF
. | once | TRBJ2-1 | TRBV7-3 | TGTGCCAGCAGCTTAAACAGGGATCGCAATGAGCAGTTCTTC | CASSLNRDRNEQFF
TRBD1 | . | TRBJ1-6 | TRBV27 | TGTGCCAGCAGTTTTCACAGGGGGCGGTATAATTCACCCCTCCACTTT | CASSFHRGRYNSPLHF
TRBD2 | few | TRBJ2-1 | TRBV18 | TGTGCCAGCTCCCGAACTAGCGGGGGGGCCTACAATGAGCAGTTCTTC | CASSRTSGGAYNEQFF
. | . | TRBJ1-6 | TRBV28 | TGTGCCAGCAGTTTAGGCCCCCTAGGTTCACCCCTCCACTTT | CASSLGPLGSPLHF
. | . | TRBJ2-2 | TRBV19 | TGTGCCAGTAGTACGGACAGACTCACCGGGGAGCTGTTTTTT | CASSTDRLTGELFF
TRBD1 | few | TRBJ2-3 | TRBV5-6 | TGTGCCAGCAGCCCCGCGGACAGGAGCACAGATACGCAGTATTTT | CASSPADRSTDTQYF
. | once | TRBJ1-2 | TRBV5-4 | TGTGCCAGCAGCTTGGACCGAGCTAACTATGGCTACACCTTC | CASSLDRANYGYTF
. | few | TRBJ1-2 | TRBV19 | TGTGCCTCCGGCGTACAGGGAAACTATGGCTACACCTTC | CASGVQGNYGYTF
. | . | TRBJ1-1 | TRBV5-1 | TGCGCCAGCAGCTTGGAGGTGACAGTTAACACTGAAGCTTTCTTT | CASSLEVTVNTEAFF
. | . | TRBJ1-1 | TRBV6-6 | TGTGCCAGCAGTTACTCGATCGCGGGGGGCACTGAAGCTTTCTTT | CASSYSIAGGTEAFF
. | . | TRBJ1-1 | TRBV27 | TGTGCCAGCAGTTTAGCTCACGGGGAGGTGATAACTGAAGCTTTCTTT | CASSLAHGEVITEAFF
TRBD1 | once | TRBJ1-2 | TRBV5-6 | TGTGCCAGCAGCTACCAAGGACAGGGGGCATACTATGGCTACACCTTC | CASSYQGQGAYYGYTF
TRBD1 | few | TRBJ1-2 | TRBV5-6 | TGTGCCAGCAGCTTGGGACAGGGACCTATCTATGGCTACACCTTC | CASSLGQGPIYGYTF
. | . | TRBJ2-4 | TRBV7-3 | TGTGCCAGCAGCTTAACGTGGCAGTACCCCCAGTACTTC | CASSLTWQYPQYF
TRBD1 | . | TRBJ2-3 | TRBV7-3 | TGTGCCAGCAGCATGACAGGGGGCACAGATACGCAGTATTTT | CASSMTGGTDTQYF
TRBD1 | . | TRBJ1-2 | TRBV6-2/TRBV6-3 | TGTGCCAGCAGTGCCCTGACAGGGGGCGTCGGCGGCTACACCTTC | CASSALTGGVGGYTF